Following are 4 T cell receptor beta chains from one sample sequenced in a study of response to subunit inactivated influenza vaccine. Each CDR3 protein gets one entry after TCRdb re-called the RT-PCR reads with MiXCR. The table shows about 500,000 distinct CDR3 sequences, with more than 15% occurring only once. The sequencing here drew on CD4+ T cells sorted from PBMCs, taken about 24 months after vaccination. These receptor sequences come from a man between 50 and 70 years old who received an inactivated influenza vaccine.

V usage is TRBV2 and J usage is TRBJ2-1; TRBD1 matches 7 bases. This CDR3 has 15 residues. Losses at the gene ends were 6 bases for V and 4 bases for J; bases not matched to a gene: 9. Germline V gene lookup returns CDR1 SNHLY and CDR2 FYNNEI. CDR3 bases: TGTGCCAGCAGCCCATACAGGGGTCTATACAATGAGCAGTTCTTC. Protein: CASSPYRGLYNEQFF.

The chain couples TRBV19 to TRBJ2-6; tentatively, D is TRBD2 (6 bases). Germline values: CDR1 LNHDA, CDR2 SQIVND (reference sequence). V lost 3 bases, J lost 0 bases, and 12 bases lay in between. There are 17 residues in the CDR3. In DNA, the CDR3 is TGTGCCAGTAGTATGAGGCAGGGACTCTCTGGGGCCAACGTCCTGACTTTC. It specifies CASSMRQGLSGANVLTF. The entire variable domain, with the rest obtained from reference TRBV19 and TRBJ2-6, is as follows: DGGITQSPKYLFRKEGQNVTLSCEQNLNHDAMYWYRQDPGQGLRLIYYSQIVNDFQKGDIAEGYSVSREKKESFPLTVTSAQKNPTAFYLCASSMRQGLSGANVLTFGAGSRLTVL.

The chain joins TRBV10-3 to TRBJ2-7; 10 nucleotides align to TRBD2. The CDR3 contains 14 residues. Per the germline V gene, CDR1 is ENHRY and CDR2 is SYGVKD. The trim removed 2 bases at V and 6 bases at J, leaving 4 bases unmatched. CDR3 amino acids: CAISEASGSSEQYF. DNA of the CDR3: TGTGCCATCAGTGAGGCTAGCGGGAGTTCCGAGCAGTACTTC.

This clonotype was seen more than once but under ten times. The rearrangement links TRBV4-2 to TRBJ1-2; 11 bases line up with TRBD1. The CDR3 has 13 residues. Germline V gene lookup returns CDR1 LGHNA and CDR2 YNFKEQ. V shed 3 bases and J 10 bases; nucleotides not matched to a gene: 4. The DNA for the CDR3 is TGTGCCAGCAGCCATCTGGGACAGGGGGACTACACCTTC. It yields the protein CASSHLGQGDYTF.